The 9 T cell receptor beta chains below come from one sample, sequenced in a study of blood T cells in healthy people across ages. A second PCR, run for roughly 6 to 11 cycles, used a sample-barcoded 5' primer plus a J-beta primer mix. From the 5' RACE reads, TCRdb called clonotypes with MiXCR, one entry per CDR3 protein. Among about 1.6 million distinct CDR3 sequences, 34% were seen once, and the ten largest hold 11%. The sequencing sample was made of blood. All receptors come from a woman aged 30 to 39 in good health.

This chain connects TRBV5-1 to TRBJ1-1; D remains ambiguous. V dropped 0 bases and J dropped 0 bases, with 12 bases sitting between them. Germline V gives CDR1 SGHRS, CDR2 YFSETQ. The CDR3 runs to 16 residues. CDR3: CASSLEGYSMNTEAFF. CDR3 coding DNA: TGCGCCAGCAGCTTGGAAGGCTATTCCATGAACACTGAAGCTTTCTTT.

This clonotype occurred a few times. V gene TRBV5-1 combines with J gene TRBJ2-6; D might be TRBD1 (7 bases). In germline, CDR1 is SGHRS, CDR2 YFSETQ. This CDR3 comprises 18 residues. The germline V and J ends were trimmed by 3 bases and 3 bases, with 19 bases remaining between them. The chain's CDR3 is CASSSRKTGTVGANVLTF. The CDR3 bases are TGCGCCAGCAGCTCCAGAAAGACAGGGACTGTTGGGGCCAACGTCCTGACTTTC.

This clonotype was counted a few times. This chain links TRBV7-9 with TRBJ2-1; 14 positions agree with TRBD2. The CDR3 has 18 amino acids. V shed 4 bases and J 0 bases; nucleotides not matched to a gene: 5. Germline V gene data show CDR1 as SEHNR and CDR2 as FQNEAQ (reference sequence). This chain's CDR3 is CASSWGLAGASSYNEQFF. CDR3 DNA: TGTGCCAGCAGCTGGGGACTAGCGGGGGCTAGCTCCTACAATGAGCAGTTCTTC.

V is TRBV6-2 or TRBV6-3 and J is TRBJ2-1, with a possible D match to TRBD2 (6 bases). Looked up from germline, CDR1 is MNHEY and CDR2 is SVGEGT. V was cut by 7 bases and J by 3 bases, with 16 bases left in between. The CDR3 totals 15 residues. This chain's CDR3 is CASILGTLSYNEQFF. The CDR3 coding sequence is TGTGCCAGCATACTCGGGACTTTAAGCTACAATGAGCAGTTCTTC.

This chain joins TRBV28 and TRBJ1-1, with D maybe TRBD1 (5 bases). With 6 bases removed from V and 5 bases from J, the gap between germline ends came to 22 bases. This CDR3 is built from 16 residues. CDR1 and CDR2 (germline): MDHEN, SYDVKM. CDR3 DNA: TGTGCCAGCAGCCCCCAGAGAGGGCAGGGAGGAACTGAAGCTTTCTTT. Its translation: CASSPQRGQGGTEAFF. Variable domain in full (rest from reference TRBV28 and TRBJ1-1): DVKVTQSSRYLVKRTGEKVFLECVQDMDHENMFWYRQDPGLGLRLIYFSYDVKMKEKGDIPEGYSVSREKKERFSLILESASTNQTSMYLCASSPQRGQGGTEAFFGQGTRLTVV.

This clonotype has at least ten counts. This sequence joins TRBV7-9 and TRBJ2-1; 8 nucleotides line up with TRBD2. CDR3 length: 14 amino acids. Germline assignment: CDR1 SEHNR and CDR2 FQNEAQ (reference sequence). V trimming: 5 bases; J trimming: 4 bases; junction bases outside the gene matches: 4. The CDR3 nucleotides read TGTGCCAGCAGCGCTAGCGGGCCTTACAATGAGCAGTTCTTC. As protein: CASSASGPYNEQFF.

This clonotype occurred a few times. The chain has TRBV7-6 and TRBJ2-7; the match to TRBD2 covers 14 bases. The trim removed 5 bases at V and 3 bases at J, leaving 6 bases unmatched. Germline V lookup: CDR1 SGHVS, CDR2 FNYEAQ. The CDR3 loop spans 16 amino acids. The CDR3 here is CASSLGTSGSYYEQYF. Written as DNA, the CDR3 is TGTGCCAGCAGCCTAGGGACTAGCGGGAGTTACTACGAGCAGTACTTC.

The chain joins TRBV7-3 to TRBJ1-2, with no clear D. In germline, CDR1 is SGHTA, CDR2 FQGTGA. V lost 9 bases and J lost 1, with 12 bases in between. The CDR3 has 13 amino acids. CDR3 residues: CASAIDGNYGYTF. In DNA, the CDR3 is TGTGCCAGTGCAATCGACGGTAACTATGGCTACACCTTC. Full variable domain (remainder filled in from reference TRBV7-3 and TRBJ1-2): GAGVSQTPSNKVTEKGKYVELRCDPISGHTALYWYRQSLGQGPEFLIYFQGTGAADDSGLPNDRFFAVRPEGSVSTLKIQRTERGDSAVYLCASAIDGNYGYTFGSGTRLTVV.

This clonotype was picked up a small number of times. The rearrangement uses TRBV9 and TRBJ2-3, with TRBD2 identical over 7 bases. This CDR3 spans 13 amino acids. Germline CDR1 reads SGDLS; CDR2 reads YYNGEE. The V gene end was trimmed by 6 bases and the J gene end by 5 bases; junction bases not matched to a gene: 6. CDR3 DNA: TGTGCCAGCATCCGACTAGCAAGAGATACGCAGTATTTT. Its protein product is CASIRLARDTQYF.